This record covers a single T cell receptor (beta chain). No cognate antigen has been identified for it. Base qualities are not at hand, and no much larger clone is one base apart. RNA was extracted using the RNeasy kit, and about 0.5 to 1 ug of the RNA was reverse transcribed with random hexamers. The immunoSEQ multiplex PCR assay, which covers 54 Vbeta and 13 Jbeta segments, was used to amplify TCR beta CDR3 regions. To correct PCR amplification bias, a synthetic template baseline was used for both primer optimization and computational correction. In the source study's methods: Reads were annotated to V, D and J genes per IMGT and analyzed with immunoSEQ Analyzer, keeping only productive sequences. To calculate clonality, Shannon entropy was normalized by log2 of the number of productive unique sequences and then subtracted from one. For each patient and control, public and private clones were evaluated within the 100 most prevalent clones. A clone was defined as Susac-specific if it was absent from the healthy and MS cohorts, from more than 850 published viral clones and from other ImmuneACCESS disease sequences. In-frame beta chains were kept once TCRdb had trimmed the public reads at Q25 with fastp and called clones with MiXCR. Here each entry gathers all rows of one CDR3 protein and keeps the most common genes and DNA. The V and J calls were not made by the authors but by TCRdb's processing. The sample table shows under 300,000 distinct CDR3 sequences, and 90% to 96% are seen once. The leading ten clones occupy about 0.1% of the sample.

Peripheral blood CD8+ and CD4+ T cells from healthy donors, Susac syndrome patients and multiple sclerosis patients were profiled using high-throughput TCR beta sequencing. Susac syndrome patients met recently defined diagnostic criteria for definite or probable disease. Bulk CD8+ and CD4+ T cells were purified by magnetic negative isolation, while CD8+ TEMRA cells were enriched using FACS. Blood was drawn into EDTA tubes, processed within 24 hours, and PBMCs were isolated by density gradient centrifugation. PBMCs intended for TCR sequencing were frozen in liquid nitrogen and were later thawed in a 37 degrees C water bath. A purity of at least 90% was achieved for sorted or isolated CD4+, CD8+ and CD8+ TEMRA cells. These data come from a study of CD8 T cells in Susac syndrome (dated by TCRdb to between 2018 and 2021). Notes on the research overall: Of the Susac syndrome patients who were sequenced, under ten were in clinical remission while about six had clinically active disease. At the time of blood withdrawal, Susac syndrome patients were either therapy-naive, taking corticosteroids (with some also receiving IVIg), or on IVIg alone. The study used repertoire sequencing to test whether antigen drove CD8+ T cell activation and differentiation in Susac syndrome.

Inclusive of the bounding cysteine and phenylalanine, the CDR3 is 15 residues long. The CDR3 DNA has 45 bases and is translated from base 1. The V and J ends are trimmed by 2 bases and 4 bases, leaving 12 bases between them. Via the germline V gene, CDR1 is LGHNA and CDR2 YNFKEQ. Points the paper makes about the study in general: The study acknowledged that relatively few individuals were included in the TCR sequencing and HLA analysis. In the CD4+ T cell repertoire of Susac syndrome patients, clonal expansion was not detected.

The sample taken for sequencing was CD4+ T cells from PBMCs. The chain was built from TRBV4-2 and TRBJ2-1; the D region may be TRBD1 or TRBD2, each matching 5 bases equally. The source is a human donor with Susac syndrome. The CDR3 protein is CASSQRDVKYNEQFF. The sequenced DNA: TGTGCCAGCAGCCAACGGGACGTCAAATACAATGAGCAGTTCTTC.